This TCR beta chain is from a study of CD8+CD57+ T cells in acquired aplastic anemia. Study in general: The study obtained an average of approximately 2.9 ug of DNA from sorted CD4+ and CD8+ cells. Whole-study findings and limits: Almost 30 sequences, all CD8+ CDR3, were shared between patients and controls.

This clonotype has ten or more counts. Its specificity is not known. This CDR3 has 13 amino acids. The germline gives CDR1 SSHAT, CDR2 FNYEAQ (reference sequence). Trimming removed 4 bases at V and 6 bases at J, with 12 bases between. All patients picked for sequencing had shown, by flow cytometry, an expansion of CD8+CD57+ cells. Researchers used genomic DNA as the template to profile TCR beta VDJ and CDR3. Each CDR3 protein is one row after TCRdb ran MiXCR on the reads. The sample yields 150,000 to 180,000 distinct CDR3 sequences, about 52% seen once. This chain connects TRBV7-7 to TRBJ1-1; D gene uncertain. The sample consisted of sorted CD4+, CD8+, or CD8+CD57+ T cells (not recorded which) from PBMCs. This clonotype originated in a human donor with aplastic anemia. The CDR3 is CASSSGPGAEAFF. In DNA, the CDR3 is TGTGCCAGCAGCTCCGGGCCTGGGGCTGAAGCTTTCTTT. Looking up the rest from reference TRBV7-7 and TRBJ1-1 gives the full variable domain: GAGVSQSPRYKVTKRGQDVTLRCDPISSHATLYWYQQALGQGPEFLTYFNYEAQPDKSGLPSDRFSAERPEGSISTLTIQRTEQRDSAMYRCASSSGPGAEAFFGQGTRLTVV.